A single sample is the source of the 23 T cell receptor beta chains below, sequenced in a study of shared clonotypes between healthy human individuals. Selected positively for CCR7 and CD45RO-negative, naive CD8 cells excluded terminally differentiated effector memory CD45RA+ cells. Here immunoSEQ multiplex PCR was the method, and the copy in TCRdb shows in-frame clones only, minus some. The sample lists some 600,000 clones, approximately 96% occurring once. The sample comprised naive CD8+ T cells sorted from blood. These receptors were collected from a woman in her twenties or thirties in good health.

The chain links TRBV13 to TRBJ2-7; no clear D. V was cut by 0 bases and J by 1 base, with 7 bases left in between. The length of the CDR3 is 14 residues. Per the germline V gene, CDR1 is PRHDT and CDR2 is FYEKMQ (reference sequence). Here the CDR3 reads CASSLGRESYEQYF. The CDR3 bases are TGTGCCAGCAGCTTAGGTCGTGAGTCCTACGAGCAGTACTTC.

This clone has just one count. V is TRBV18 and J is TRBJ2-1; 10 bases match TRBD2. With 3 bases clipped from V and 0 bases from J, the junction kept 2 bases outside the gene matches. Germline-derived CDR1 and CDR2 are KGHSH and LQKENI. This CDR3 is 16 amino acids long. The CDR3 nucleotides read TGTGCCAGCTCACCCGCTAGCGGGAGCTCCTACAATGAGCAGTTCTTC. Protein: CASSPASGSSYNEQFF.

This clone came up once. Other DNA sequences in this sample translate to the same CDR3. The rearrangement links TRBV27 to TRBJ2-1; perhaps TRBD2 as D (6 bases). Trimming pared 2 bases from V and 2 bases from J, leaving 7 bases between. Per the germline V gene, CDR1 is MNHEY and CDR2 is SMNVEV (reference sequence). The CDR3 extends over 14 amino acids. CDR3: CASSLPGAYNEQFF. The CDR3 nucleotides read TGTGCCAGCAGTTTACCGGGAGCCTACAATGAGCAGTTCTTC.

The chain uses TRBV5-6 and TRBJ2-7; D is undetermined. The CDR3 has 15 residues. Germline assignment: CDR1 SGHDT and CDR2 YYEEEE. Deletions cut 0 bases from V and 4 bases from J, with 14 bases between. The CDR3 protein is CASSLDGRPRYEQYF. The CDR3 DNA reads TGTGCCAGCAGCTTGGACGGACGTCCACGTTACGAGCAGTACTTC.

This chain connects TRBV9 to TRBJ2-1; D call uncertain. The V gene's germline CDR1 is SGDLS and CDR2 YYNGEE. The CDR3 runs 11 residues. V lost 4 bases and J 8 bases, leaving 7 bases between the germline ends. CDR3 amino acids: CASSFTHEQFF. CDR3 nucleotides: TGTGCCAGCAGCTTTACCCATGAGCAGTTCTTC.

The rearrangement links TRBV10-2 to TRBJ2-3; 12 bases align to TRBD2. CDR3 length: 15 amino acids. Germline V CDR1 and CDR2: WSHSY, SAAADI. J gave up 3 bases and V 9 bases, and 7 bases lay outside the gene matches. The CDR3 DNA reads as TGCGCCAGTGCTCGGACTAGCGGGACAACAGATACGCAGTATTTT. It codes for CASARTSGTTDTQYF.

The chain's CDR3 is CSANEDNEQFF. CDR3 DNA: TGCAGTGCTAATGAGGACAATGAGCAGTTCTTC. The J gene is TRBJ2-1, the V gene TRBV20-1; no firm D call. The CDR3 runs to 11 residues. V was shortened by 4 bases and J by 5 bases, with 6 bases between the two germline ends. Germline V gives CDR1 DFQATT, CDR2 SNEGSKA (reference sequence).

The CDR3 DNA follows: TGCAGCGCCCGAGGACTGCCCACCTACGAGCAGTACTTC. Translation gives CSARGLPTYEQYF. V usage is TRBV29-1 and J usage is TRBJ2-7, with a possible D match to TRBD2 (5 bases). Trimming removed 7 bases from V and 2 bases from J, with 15 bases in between. CDR3 length: 13 amino acids. Germline V gene data show CDR1 as SQVTM and CDR2 as ANQGSEA.

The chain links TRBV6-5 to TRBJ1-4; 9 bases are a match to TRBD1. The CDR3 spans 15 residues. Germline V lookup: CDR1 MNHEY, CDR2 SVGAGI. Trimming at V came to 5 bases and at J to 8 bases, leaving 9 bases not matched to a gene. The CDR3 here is CASSTGDRVWEKLFF. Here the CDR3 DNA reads TGTGCCAGCAGTACAGGGGACAGGGTGTGGGAAAAACTGTTTTTT.

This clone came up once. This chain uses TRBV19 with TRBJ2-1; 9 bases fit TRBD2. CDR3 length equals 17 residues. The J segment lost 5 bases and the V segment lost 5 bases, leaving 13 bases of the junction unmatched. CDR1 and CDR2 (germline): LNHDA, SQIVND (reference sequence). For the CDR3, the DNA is TGTGCCAGTAGTTTGGGTAGCGGGAGTCTCGGAAACAATGAGCAGTTCTTC. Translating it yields CASSLGSGSLGNNEQFF.

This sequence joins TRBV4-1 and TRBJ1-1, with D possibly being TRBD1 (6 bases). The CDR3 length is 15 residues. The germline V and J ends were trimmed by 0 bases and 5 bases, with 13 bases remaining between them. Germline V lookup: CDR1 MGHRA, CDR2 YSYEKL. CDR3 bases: TGCGCCAGCAGCCAAGATCCTTCGGGGGCAACTGAAGCTTTCTTT. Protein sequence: CASSQDPSGATEAFF.

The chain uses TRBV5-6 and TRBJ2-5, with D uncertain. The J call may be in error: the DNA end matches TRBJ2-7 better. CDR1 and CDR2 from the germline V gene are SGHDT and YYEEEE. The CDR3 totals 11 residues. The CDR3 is CASSSLGEQYF. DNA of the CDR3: TGTGCCAGCAGCTCCTTGGGCGAGCAGTACTTC.

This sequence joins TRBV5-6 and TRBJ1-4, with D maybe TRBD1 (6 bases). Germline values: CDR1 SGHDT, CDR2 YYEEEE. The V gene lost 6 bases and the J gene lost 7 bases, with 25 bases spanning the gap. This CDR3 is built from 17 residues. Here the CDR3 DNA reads TGTGCCAGCACCATTCGACAGGAGGGAGCCAGCAGTGAAAAACTGTTTTTT. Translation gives CASTIRQEGASSEKLFF.

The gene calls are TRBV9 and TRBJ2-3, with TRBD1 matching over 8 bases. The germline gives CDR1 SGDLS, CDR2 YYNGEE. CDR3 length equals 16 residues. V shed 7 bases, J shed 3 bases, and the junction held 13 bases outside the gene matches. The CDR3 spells CASSTPAGGITDTQYF. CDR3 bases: TGTGCCAGCTCCACCCCGGCAGGGGGCATAACAGATACGCAGTATTTT.

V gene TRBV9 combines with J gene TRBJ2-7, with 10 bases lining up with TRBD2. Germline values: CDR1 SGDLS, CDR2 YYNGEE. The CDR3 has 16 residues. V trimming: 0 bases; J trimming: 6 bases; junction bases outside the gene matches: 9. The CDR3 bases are TGTGCCAGCAGCGTAGTGGCTAGCGGGAGTCTTGCCGAGCAGTACTTC. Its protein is CASSVVASGSLAEQYF.

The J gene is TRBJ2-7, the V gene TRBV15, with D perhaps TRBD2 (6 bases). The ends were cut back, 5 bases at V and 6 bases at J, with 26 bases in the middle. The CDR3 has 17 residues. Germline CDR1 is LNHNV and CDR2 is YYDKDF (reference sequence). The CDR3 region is CATSPTLPGLSLPEQYF. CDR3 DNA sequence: TGTGCCACCAGCCCCACCCTACCGGGACTTTCTTTGCCCGAGCAGTACTTC.

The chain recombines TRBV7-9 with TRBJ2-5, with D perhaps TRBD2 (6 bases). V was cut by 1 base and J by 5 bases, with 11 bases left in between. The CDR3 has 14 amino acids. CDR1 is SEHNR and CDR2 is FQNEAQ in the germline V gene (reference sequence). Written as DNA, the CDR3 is TGTGCCAGCAGCTTAGTGGGACTCGGGGAGACCCAGTACTTC. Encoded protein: CASSLVGLGETQYF.

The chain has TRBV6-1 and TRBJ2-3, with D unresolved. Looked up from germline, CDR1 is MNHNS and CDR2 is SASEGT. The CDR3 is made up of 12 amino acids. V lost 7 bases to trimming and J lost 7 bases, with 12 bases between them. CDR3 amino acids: CASKDRVNTQYF. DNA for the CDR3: TGTGCCAGCAAGGACCGAGTGAATACGCAGTATTTT.

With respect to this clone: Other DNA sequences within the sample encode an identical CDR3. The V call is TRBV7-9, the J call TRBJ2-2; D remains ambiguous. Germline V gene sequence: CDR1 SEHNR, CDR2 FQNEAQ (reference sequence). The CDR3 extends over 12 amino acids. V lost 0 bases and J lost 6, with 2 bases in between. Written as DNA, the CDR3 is TGTGCCAGCAGCTTAGCTGCCGGGGAGCTGTTTTTT. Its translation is CASSLAAGELFF.

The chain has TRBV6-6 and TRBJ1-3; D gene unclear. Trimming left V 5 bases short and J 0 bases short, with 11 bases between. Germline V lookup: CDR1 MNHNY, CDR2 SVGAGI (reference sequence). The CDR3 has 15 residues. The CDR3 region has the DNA TGTGCCAGCAGTATCAAGGTCCGCTCTGGAAACACCATATATTTT. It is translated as CASSIKVRSGNTIYF.

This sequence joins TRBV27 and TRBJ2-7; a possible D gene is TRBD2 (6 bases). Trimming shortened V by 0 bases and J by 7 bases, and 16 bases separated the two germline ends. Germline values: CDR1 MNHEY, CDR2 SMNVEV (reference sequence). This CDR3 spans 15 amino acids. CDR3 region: CASSLSAGYAWEQYF. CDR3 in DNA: TGTGCCAGCAGTTTATCGGCGGGGTACGCGTGGGAGCAGTACTTC.

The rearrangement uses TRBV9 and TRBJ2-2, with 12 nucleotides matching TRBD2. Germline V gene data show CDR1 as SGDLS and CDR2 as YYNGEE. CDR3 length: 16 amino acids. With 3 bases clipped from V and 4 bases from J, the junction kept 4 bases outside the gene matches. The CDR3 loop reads CASSAPLAGGTGELFF. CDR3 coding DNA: TGTGCCAGCAGCGCCCCACTAGCGGGGGGCACCGGGGAGCTGTTTTTT.

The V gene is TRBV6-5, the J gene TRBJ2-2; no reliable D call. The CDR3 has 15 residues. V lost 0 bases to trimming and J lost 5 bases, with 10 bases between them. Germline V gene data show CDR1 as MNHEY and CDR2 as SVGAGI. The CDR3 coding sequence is TGTGCCAGCAGTTACTCGACGGGCTTTACCGGGGAGCTGTTTTTT. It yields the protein CASSYSTGFTGELFF.